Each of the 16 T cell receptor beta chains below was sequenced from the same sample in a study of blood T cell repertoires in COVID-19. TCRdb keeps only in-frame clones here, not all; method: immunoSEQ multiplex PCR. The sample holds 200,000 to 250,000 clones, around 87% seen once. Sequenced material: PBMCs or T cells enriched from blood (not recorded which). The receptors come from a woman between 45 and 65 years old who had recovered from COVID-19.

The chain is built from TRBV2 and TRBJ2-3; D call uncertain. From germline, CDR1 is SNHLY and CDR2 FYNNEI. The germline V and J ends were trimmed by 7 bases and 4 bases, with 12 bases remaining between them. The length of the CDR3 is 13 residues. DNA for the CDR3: TGTGCCAGCACGCCCGAGGTATCAGATACGCAGTATTTT. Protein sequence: CASTPEVSDTQYF.

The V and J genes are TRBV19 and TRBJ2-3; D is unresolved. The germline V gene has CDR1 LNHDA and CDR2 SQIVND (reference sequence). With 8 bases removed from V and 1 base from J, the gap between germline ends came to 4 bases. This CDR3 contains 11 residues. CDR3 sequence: CASRGTDTQYF. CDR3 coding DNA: TGTGCCAGTCGAGGCACAGATACGCAGTATTTT.

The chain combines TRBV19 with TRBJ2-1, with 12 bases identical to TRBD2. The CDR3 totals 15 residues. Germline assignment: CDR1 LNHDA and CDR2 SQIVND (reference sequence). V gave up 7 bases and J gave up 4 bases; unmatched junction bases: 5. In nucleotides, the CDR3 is TGTGCCAGTATCTCGACTAGCGGGAGTTACAATGAGCAGTTCTTC. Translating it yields CASISTSGSYNEQFF.

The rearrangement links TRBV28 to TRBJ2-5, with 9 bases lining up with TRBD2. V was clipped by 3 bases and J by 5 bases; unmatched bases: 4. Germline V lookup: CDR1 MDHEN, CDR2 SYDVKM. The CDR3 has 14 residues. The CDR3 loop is CASSFRREGETQYF. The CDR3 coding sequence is TGTGCCAGCAGTTTCCGGCGGGAGGGCGAGACCCAGTACTTC.

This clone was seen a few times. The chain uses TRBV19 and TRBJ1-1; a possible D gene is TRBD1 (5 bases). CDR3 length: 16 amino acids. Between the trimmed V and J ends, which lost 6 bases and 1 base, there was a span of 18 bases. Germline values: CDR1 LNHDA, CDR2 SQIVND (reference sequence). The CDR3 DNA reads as TGTGCCAGTAGCCCCGGCGTTAGCCAGGGGAACACTGAAGCTTTCTTT. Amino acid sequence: CASSPGVSQGNTEAFF. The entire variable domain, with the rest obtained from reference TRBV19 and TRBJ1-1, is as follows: DGGITQSPKYLFRKEGQNVTLSCEQNLNHDAMYWYRQDPGQGLRLIYYSQIVNDFQKGDIAEGYSVSREKKESFPLTVTSAQKNPTAFYLCASSPGVSQGNTEAFFGQGTRLTVV.

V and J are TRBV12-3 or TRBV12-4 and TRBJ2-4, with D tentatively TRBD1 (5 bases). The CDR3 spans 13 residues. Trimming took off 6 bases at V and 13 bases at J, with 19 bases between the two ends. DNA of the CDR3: TGTGCCAGCAGCCCATGGGGCAGAAATACCCAGTACTTC. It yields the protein CASSPWGRNTQYF.

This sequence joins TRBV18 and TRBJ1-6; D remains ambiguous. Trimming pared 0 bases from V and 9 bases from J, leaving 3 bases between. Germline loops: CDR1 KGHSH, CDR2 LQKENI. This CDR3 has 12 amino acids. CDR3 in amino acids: CASSPPASPLHF. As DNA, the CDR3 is TGTGCCAGCTCACCACCGGCTTCACCCCTCCACTTT.

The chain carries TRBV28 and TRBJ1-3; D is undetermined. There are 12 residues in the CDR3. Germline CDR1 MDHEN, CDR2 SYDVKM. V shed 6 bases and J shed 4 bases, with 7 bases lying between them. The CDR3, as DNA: TGTGCCAGCAGCGACATCGGAAACACCATATATTTT. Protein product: CASSDIGNTIYF.

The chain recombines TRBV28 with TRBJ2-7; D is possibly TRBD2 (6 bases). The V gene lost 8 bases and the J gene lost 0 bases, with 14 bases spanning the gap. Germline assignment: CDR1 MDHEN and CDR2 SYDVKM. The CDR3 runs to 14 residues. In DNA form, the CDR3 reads TGTGCCAGCCGTATCGGAGGGAGCTCCTACGAGCAGTACTTC. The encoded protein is CASRIGGSSYEQYF.

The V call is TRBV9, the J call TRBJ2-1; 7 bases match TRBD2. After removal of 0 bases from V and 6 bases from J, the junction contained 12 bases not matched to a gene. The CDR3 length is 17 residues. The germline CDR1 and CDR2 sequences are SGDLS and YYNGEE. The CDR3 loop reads CASSVALGPSGTNEQFF. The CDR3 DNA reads TGTGCCAGCAGCGTAGCGCTGGGCCCTAGCGGAACCAATGAGCAGTTCTTC.

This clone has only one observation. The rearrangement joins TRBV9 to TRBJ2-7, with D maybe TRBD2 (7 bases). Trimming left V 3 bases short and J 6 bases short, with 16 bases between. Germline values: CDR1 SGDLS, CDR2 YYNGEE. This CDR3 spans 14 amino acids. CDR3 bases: TGTGCCAGCAGCGACAGCGGGATAGGGGGCGAGCAGTACTTC. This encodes CASSDSGIGGEQYF.

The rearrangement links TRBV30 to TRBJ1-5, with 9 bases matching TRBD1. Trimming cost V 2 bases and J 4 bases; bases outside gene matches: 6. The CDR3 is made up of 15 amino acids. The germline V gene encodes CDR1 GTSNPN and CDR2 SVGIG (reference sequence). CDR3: CAWSLGQGGNQPQHF. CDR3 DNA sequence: TGTGCCTGGAGTCTGGGACAGGGAGGAAATCAGCCCCAGCATTTT.

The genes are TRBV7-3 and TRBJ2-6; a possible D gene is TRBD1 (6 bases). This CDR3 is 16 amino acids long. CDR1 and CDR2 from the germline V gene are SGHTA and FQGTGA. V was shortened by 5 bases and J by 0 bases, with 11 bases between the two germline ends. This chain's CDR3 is CASSPQGSSGANVLTF. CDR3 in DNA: TGTGCCAGCAGCCCCCAGGGGAGCTCTGGGGCCAACGTCCTGACTTTC.

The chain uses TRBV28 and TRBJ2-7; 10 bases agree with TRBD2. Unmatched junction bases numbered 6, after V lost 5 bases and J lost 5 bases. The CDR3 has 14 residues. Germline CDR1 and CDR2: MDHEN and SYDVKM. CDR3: CASSSSSGSDEQYF. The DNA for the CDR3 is TGTGCCAGCAGTAGCTCTAGCGGGAGTGACGAGCAGTACTTC.

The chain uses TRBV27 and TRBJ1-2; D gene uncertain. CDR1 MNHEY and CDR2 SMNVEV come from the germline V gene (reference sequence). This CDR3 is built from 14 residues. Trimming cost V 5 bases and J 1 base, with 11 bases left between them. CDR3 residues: CASSDAGGNYGYTF. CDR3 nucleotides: TGTGCCAGCAGTGACGCGGGCGGTAACTATGGCTACACCTTC.

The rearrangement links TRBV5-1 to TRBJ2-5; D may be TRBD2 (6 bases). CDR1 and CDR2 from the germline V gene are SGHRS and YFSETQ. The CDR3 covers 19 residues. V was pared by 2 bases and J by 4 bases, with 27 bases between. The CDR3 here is CASSFDPPGGKGLGETQYF. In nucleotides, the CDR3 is TGCGCCAGCAGCTTCGACCCACCTGGGGGGAAGGGTTTAGGAGAGACCCAGTACTTC.